A selection of T cell receptor beta chains follows, all from one sample in a study of cytomegalovirus exposure and HLA in healthy donors. Data came from immunoSEQ multiplex PCR; TCRdb stores just in-frame clones and leaves some out. This table holds over 150,000 clones, around 77% found once. Material for sequencing was PBMCs. The receptors stem from a young woman in good health and CMV-seronegative. CDR3s include the opening cysteine and the closing phenylalanine or tryptophan. D genes are given only for firm matches. Clone size is stated in some rows and not others, as once, few, many or a class when expanded.

TRBJ2-1 16 few TRBD2 TRBV6-5 TGTGCCAGCAGTTACCTAGCGGTAATTCCAAACAATGAGCAGTTCTTC CASSYLAVIPNNEQFF
TRBJ1-1 14 few - TRBV5-1 TGCGCCAGCAGCTTGGCCGGGGGAAGCTCTGAAGCTTTCTTT CASSLAGGSSEAFF
TRBJ2-1 15 - TRBD1 TRBV6-4 TGTGCCAGCAGTGTAGGCCAGGGGGACGGCTATGAGCAGTTCTTC CASSVGQGDGYEQFF
TRBJ2-3 15 - TRBD2 TRBV7-9 TGTGCCAGCAGCTTGCTACTAGCGGGAGCAGATACGCAGTATTTT CASSLLLAGADTQYF
TRBJ1-5 15 - TRBD1 TRBV2 TGTGCCAGCAGCCCCGACAGGGGGCTAGCTCAGCCCCAGCATTTT CASSPDRGLAQPQHF
TRBJ2-5 16 - - TRBV4-1 TGCGCCAGCAGCCCCCGCCCTGGACAGCACCAAGAGACCCAGTACTTC CASSPRPGQHQETQYF
TRBJ1-5 16 - - TRBV4-1 TGCGCCAGCAGCCAAGATGGGCAGGGATACAATCAGCCCCAGCATTTT CASSQDGQGYNQPQHF
TRBJ2-7 15 - TRBD2 TRBV11-2 TGTGCCAGCAGCGCCAGCGGGGATCACTCCTACGAGCAGTACTTC CASSASGDHSYEQYF
TRBJ2-2 14 - - TRBV14 TGTGCCAGCAGCCCCCACAGGTACACCGGGGAGCTGTTTTTT CASSPHRYTGELFF
TRBJ2-1 12 once - TRBV6-5 TGTGCCAGCACCACAACCGGGAGCAGGCAGTTCTTC CASTTTGSRQFF
TRBJ2-3 17 - TRBD2 TRBV11-2 TGTGCCAGCAGCTTAAAGGGATATGGCGGGAGCGCAGATACGCAGTATTTT CASSLKGYGGSADTQYF
TRBJ2-2 15 - - TRBV6-6 TGTGCCACCCTAGCCGGAGGGCCCTTGGCCGGGGAGCTGTTTTTT CATLAGGPLAGELFF
TRBJ2-7 13 - - TRBV15 TGTGCCACCAGCGAGGGTCGGCCCTACGAGCAGTACTTC CATSEGRPYEQYF
TRBJ2-5 15 - - TRBV4-1 TGCGCCAGCAGCCAAGTCCAGGGGGGCTATGAGACCCAGTACTTC CASSQVQGGYETQYF
TRBJ1-1 14 - TRBD1 TRBV10-3 TGTGCCATCAGTGCCAAGACAGGGATTATAGAAGCTTTCTTT CAISAKTGIIEAFF
TRBJ2-3 14 - - TRBV6-4 TGTGCCAGCAGTGACGTGGGAGTGGGGGATACGCAGTATTTT CASSDVGVGDTQYF
TRBJ1-2 14 - - TRBV5-6 TGTGCCAGCAGCTTGGCAGGGGCCTTATATGGCTACCCCTTC CASSLAGALYGYPF
TRBJ1-4 18 once TRBD1 TRBV28 TGTGCCAGCAGTGCGGACAGGGTGGGATACAACTCTAATGAAAAACTGTTTTTT CASSADRVGYNSNEKLFF
TRBJ2-7 13 few - TRBV27 TGTGCCAGCAGCCACAGGTCACGGGACGAGCAGTACTTC CASSHRSRDEQYF
TRBJ2-3 15 many TRBD1 TRBV6-4 TGTGCCAGCAGTGACTCGGGACAGGGGGCAGATACGCAGTATTTT CASSDSGQGADTQYF
TRBJ2-3 16 - TRBD1 TRBV19 TGTGCCAGTAGTGGATTCCGGGACAGGGTCCCCGATACGCAGTATTTT CASSGFRDRVPDTQYF
TRBJ1-2 16 - - TRBV18 TGTGCCAGCTCACCACCTATAGGCAGACACTTTTATGGCTACACCTTC CASSPPIGRHFYGYTF
TRBJ1-4 15 - TRBD1 TRBV6-6 TGTGCCAGCAGTCGGACAGGGGAGGGTAATGAAAAACTGTTTTTT CASSRTGEGNEKLFF
TRBJ2-5 13 - - TRBV6-1 TGTGCCAGCAGTGCAAATCCTAAAGAGACCCAGTACTTC CASSANPKETQYF
TRBJ1-1 14 - - TRBV18 TGTGCCAGCTCACGGGCGAGCCAGAACACTGAAGCTTTCTTT CASSRASQNTEAFF
TRBJ1-4 17 - - TRBV28 TGTGCCAGCAGTCCCGGACAGACCCTTAGATCTAATGAAAAACTGTTTTTT CASSPGQTLRSNEKLFF
TRBJ2-6 16 - - TRBV6-5 TGTGCCAGCAGTTACCGTAACAGGGCTGGGGCCAACGTCCTGACTTTC CASSYRNRAGANVLTF
TRBJ2-5 16 - TRBD2 TRBV5-4 TGTGCCAGCAGCTCCGGACTAGCGGGAAGGTTGCGGACCCAGTACTTC CASSSGLAGRLRTQYF
TRBJ2-3 13 - - TRBV9 TGTGCCAGCAGCGCCCTCAGAGGAGATACGCAGTATTTT CASSALRGDTQYF
TRBJ2-3 14 - - TRBV5-5 TGTGCCAGCAGCTTTGGCAGGGTGACAGATACGCAGTATTTT CASSFGRVTDTQYF
TRBJ2-1 12 - - TRBV30 TGTGCCTGGAGTACGGTAGGACTGGATCCGTTCTTC CAWSTVGLDPFF
TRBJ2-5 16 few TRBD1 TRBV5-1 TGCGCCAGCAGCGCGGGACAGGCTGGGGTGGGGGAGACCCAGTACTTC CASSAGQAGVGETQYF
TRBJ2-1 14 - TRBD1 TRBV2 TGTGCCAGCACGTGGACAGGGGCTCGCAATGAGCAGTTCTTC CASTWTGARNEQFF
TRBJ2-3 15 once - TRBV29-1 TGCAGCGGTACTAAAGGTATAACTCGCACAGATACGCAGTATTTT CSGTKGITRTDTQYF
TRBJ2-7 11 - - TRBV27 TGTGCCAGCAGTTTCGGCTACGAGCAGTACTTC CASSFGYEQYF
TRBJ2-7 13 - TRBD2 TRBV9 TGTGCCAGCAGTGTGGGGGCGGGGGGCGAGCAGTACTTC CASSVGAGGEQYF
TRBJ1-1 12 - - TRBV2 TGTGCCAGCAGTATCATGAACACTGAAGCTTTCTTT CASSIMNTEAFF
TRBJ1-3 16 - - TRBV6-1 TGTGCCAGCAGTGAGAGGACAGTTAACTCTGGAAACACCATATATTTT CASSERTVNSGNTIYF
TRBJ2-7 15 - - TRBV2 TGTGCCAGCAGCCTAGAAAGGGGGAGTTCCTACGAGCAGTACTTC CASSLERGSSYEQYF
TRBJ1-4 14 - - TRBV7-8 TGTGCCAGCAGCTTGGTAGGGGGTAATGAAAAACTGTTTTTT CASSLVGGNEKLFF
TRBJ1-4 14 - TRBD1 TRBV6-5 TGTGCCAGCAGCTCGACAGGGCTTAATGAAAAACTGTTTTTT CASSSTGLNEKLFF
TRBJ1-5 15 few TRBD1 TRBV13 TGTGCCAGCAGCACCCGGGACAGGGTCAATCAGCCCCAGCATTTT CASSTRDRVNQPQHF
TRBJ2-7 15 - TRBD2 TRBV2 TGTGCCAGCATCCAGACTAGCGGGAGGACCTACGAGCAGTACTTC CASIQTSGRTYEQYF
TRBJ2-1 11 few - TRBV5-5 TGTGCCAGCAGCTTTGCGAGTGAGCAGTTCTTC CASSFASEQFF
TRBJ1-5 15 - TRBD1 TRBV6-1 TGTGCCAGCAGGGACAGGGAGGTCAGCAATCAGCCCCAGCATTTT CASRDREVSNQPQHF
TRBJ2-3 15 - TRBD2 TRBV4-1 TGCGCCAGCAGGACTAGCGGGAGTGGCACAGATACGCAGTATTTT CASRTSGSGTDTQYF
TRBJ1-2 16 - TRBD1 TRBV5-1 TGCGCCAGCAGCGAAGCCGCGGGACAGGGTATCCGTGGCTACACCTTC CASSEAAGQGIRGYTF
TRBJ2-5 17 - TRBD1 TRBV6-1 TGTGCCAGCAGTGGCGCGACAGGGGGACCGTACCAAGAGACCCAGTACTTC CASSGATGGPYQETQYF
TRBJ2-5 11 - - TRBV30 TGTGCCTGGACTAGCAGTGAGACCCAGTACTTC CAWTSSETQYF
TRBJ1-1 16 - TRBD1 TRBV13 TGTGCCAGCAGCTACGGGGGACAGGGAAGGAGGACTGAAGCTTTCTTT CASSYGGQGRRTEAFF
TRBJ1-2 12 - - TRBV5-6 TGTGCCAGCAGCCAGGACAGCTATGGCTACACCTTC CASSQDSYGYTF
TRBJ2-7 14 once TRBD2 TRBV19 TGTGCCAGTAGCGAGCGGGAGGGGCGTTACGAGCAGTACTTC CASSEREGRYEQYF
TRBJ2-7 14 once TRBD1 TRBV5-1 TGCGCCAGCAGTGGACAGGGATCCTCCTACGAGCAGTACTTC CASSGQGSSYEQYF
TRBJ2-7 15 - TRBD2 TRBV14 TGTGCCAGCAGCCAAGATCGCGGGAGAGTACGCCAGCAGTACTTC CASSQDRGRVRQQYF
TRBJ2-3 12 - TRBD2 TRBV28 TGTGCCAGCAAGACTAGCACGGATACGCAGTATTTT CASKTSTDTQYF
TRBJ2-1 16 - TRBD2 TRBV7-2 TGTGCCAGCAGCTTAGCTGGGACTAGCGGGTACAATGAGCAGTTCTTC CASSLAGTSGYNEQFF
TRBJ2-7 14 - - TRBV28 TGTGCCAGCAGCCCCAGGCCCCGCTCCTACGAGCAGTACTTC CASSPRPRSYEQYF
TRBJ2-1 15 - TRBD2 TRBV5-8 TGTGCCAGCAGCTTGGGGGTTAGCGGGAGCAATGAGCAGTTCTTC CASSLGVSGSNEQFF